This TCR beta chain was sequenced during a study of CD8 T cells in Susac syndrome. Random hexamers served to reverse transcribe roughly 0.45 to 1 ug RNA. Via MiXCR, TCRdb re-called the immunoSEQ multiplex PCR reads, giving one row per CDR3 protein. The sample includes tens of thousands of distinct CDR3 sequences, roughly 94% of them seen just once. This CDR3 is built from 15 residues. Germline lookup yields CDR1 MGHRA and CDR2 YSYEKL. With V trimmed by 2 bases and J by 5 bases, 7 bases remained unmatched. This chain uses TRBV4-1 with TRBJ2-5, with 8 bases that match TRBD2. The receptor was derived from a human donor with Susac syndrome. The sequenced sample consisted of CD4+ T cells from PBMCs. The CDR3 region has the DNA TGCGCCAGCAGCCAACTGACTGGCGGGGGGGAGACCCAGTACTTC. This sequence encodes CASSQLTGGGETQYF.